Shown below are 12 T cell receptor beta chains from a single sample sequenced in a study of T cell responses to AZD1222 COVID-19 vaccine. The assay was immunoSEQ multiplex PCR, and TCRdb's table has in-frame clones only and misses some. Of some 65,000 clones in the sample, around 74% were seen once. The sample in question was peripheral blood, obtained on day 0 of MenACWY control vaccination. These receptors came from an adult in good health.

V usage is TRBV5-6 and J usage is TRBJ2-3, with D unclear. This CDR3 region has 13 residues. CDR1 and CDR2 from the germline V gene are SGHDT and YYEEEE. Trimming shortened V by 1 base and J by 6 bases, and 9 bases separated the two germline ends. The CDR3 is CASSLLVSDTQYF. The CDR3, as DNA: TGTGCCAGCAGCTTGTTGGTAAGCGATACGCAGTATTTT.

The V and J genes are TRBV5-1 and TRBJ2-5, with D possibly TRBD2 on 6 matching bases. Trimming removed 0 bases from V and 5 bases from J, with 17 bases in between. CDR3 size: 16 residues. Germline CDR1 is SGHRS and CDR2 is YFSETQ. The DNA of the CDR3 is TGCGCCAGCAGCTTGGCCGGGAGCCAGAGTTGGGAGACCCAGTACTTC. Protein product: CASSLAGSQSWETQYF.

The CDR3 loop reads CASSLTGTGLEKLFF. The DNA of the CDR3 is TGTGCCAGCAGCCTCACCGGGACAGGGCTTGAAAAACTGTTTTTT. The chain joins TRBV7-2 to TRBJ1-4, with 9 bases aligning to TRBD1. V was pared by 5 bases and J by 7 bases, with 8 bases of the junction left unmatched. Per the germline V gene, CDR1 is SGHTA and CDR2 is FQGNSA. The CDR3 is made up of 15 amino acids.

V and J are TRBV28 and TRBJ2-7; tentatively, D is TRBD1 (6 bases). Germline V gene data show CDR1 as MDHEN and CDR2 as SYDVKM. Trimming took off 10 bases at V and 8 bases at J, with 15 bases between the two ends. The CDR3 is made up of 11 amino acids. CDR3 in amino acids: CATQGIDQQYF. The CDR3 bases are TGTGCCACACAGGGAATCGACCAGCAGTACTTC.

This chain uses TRBV6-6 with TRBJ1-1, with D maybe TRBD1 (6 bases). Germline CDR1 is MNHNY and CDR2 is SVGAGI (reference sequence). V was shortened by 8 bases and J by 2 bases, with 21 bases between the two germline ends. The CDR3 spans 16 residues. The CDR3 nucleotides are TGTGCCAGCCGGAAGGTGGGGGGCTTACTTAACACTGAAGCTTTCTTT. It codes for CASRKVGGLLNTEAFF.

There are a few counts of this clone. This rearrangement joins TRBV7-8 to TRBJ1-6; D is unresolved. Germline CDR1 and CDR2: SGHVS and FQNEAQ. This CDR3 has 15 amino acids. V dropped 1 base and J dropped 6 bases, with 10 bases sitting between them. Written as DNA, the CDR3 is TGTGCCAGCAGCTTAGGAGTTCAGTCTAATTCACCCCTCCACTTT. Translated, it gives CASSLGVQSNSPLHF.

J is TRBJ1-6 and V is TRBV4-3, with 8 bases lining up with TRBD1. With V trimmed by 4 bases and J by 5 bases, 7 bases remained unmatched. The CDR3 is 16 residues long. Germline CDR1 LGHNA, CDR2 YSLEER. This chain's CDR3 is CASSRDRTGNNSPLHF. The CDR3 DNA reads as TGCGCCAGCAGCCGGGACCGGACAGGGAATAATTCACCCCTCCACTTT.

The gene calls are TRBV4-1 and TRBJ1-2, with 8 bases aligning to TRBD1. This CDR3 region has 14 residues. V was clipped by 3 bases and J by 8 bases; unmatched bases: 8. Germline V gives CDR1 MGHRA, CDR2 YSYEKL. The CDR3 loop reads CASSHGQGNGGYTF. The CDR3 region has the DNA TGCGCCAGCAGCCACGGACAGGGAAATGGCGGCTACACCTTC.

This rearrangement joins TRBV6-5 to TRBJ2-7; D is unclear. Germline V gene data show CDR1 as MNHEY and CDR2 as SVGAGI. The V end lost 4 bases, the J end lost 3 bases, and 4 bases lay between the germline ends. CDR3 size: 11 residues. CDR3 in DNA: TGTGCCAGCAGTTTGGGCTACGAGCAGTACTTC. Its translation: CASSLGYEQYF.

This chain links TRBV19 with TRBJ1-1, with D maybe TRBD1 (6 bases). V dropped 4 bases and J dropped 6 bases, with 15 bases sitting between them. Germline CDR1 reads LNHDA; CDR2 reads SQIVND (reference sequence). This CDR3 has 14 amino acids. The CDR3 sequence is CASSTGGHPAEAFF. DNA for the CDR3: TGTGCCAGTAGTACCGGGGGGCACCCCGCTGAAGCTTTCTTT.

V is TRBV10-3 and J is TRBJ2-7, with TRBD2 matching over 9 bases. The CDR3 loop spans 13 amino acids. With V trimmed by 3 bases and J by 5 bases, 2 bases remained unmatched. Germline values: CDR1 ENHRY, CDR2 SYGVKD. The CDR3 bases are TGTGCCATCAGTGATTCTAGCGGGGACGAGCAGTACTTC. This encodes CAISDSSGDEQYF.

The chain recombines TRBV7-2 with TRBJ1-1; 7 bases match TRBD1. In germline, CDR1 is SGHTA, CDR2 FQGNSA. Trimming removed 5 bases from V and 6 bases from J; junction bases left unmatched: 9. The CDR3 has 14 residues. In nucleotides, the CDR3 is TGTGCCAGCAGCGTTAGGGAGGGGGCCGCTGAAGCTTTCTTT. Translated: CASSVREGAAEAFF.